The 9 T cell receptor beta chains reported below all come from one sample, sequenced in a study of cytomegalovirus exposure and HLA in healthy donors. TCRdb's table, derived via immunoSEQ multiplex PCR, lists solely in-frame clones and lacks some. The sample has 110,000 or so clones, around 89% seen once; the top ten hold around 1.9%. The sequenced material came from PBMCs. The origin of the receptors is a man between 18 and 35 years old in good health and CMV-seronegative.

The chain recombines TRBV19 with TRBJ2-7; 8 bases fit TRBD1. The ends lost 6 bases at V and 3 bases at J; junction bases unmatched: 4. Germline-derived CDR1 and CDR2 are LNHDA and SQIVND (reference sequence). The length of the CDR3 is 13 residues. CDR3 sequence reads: CASSRDRYYEQYF. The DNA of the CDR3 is TGTGCCAGTAGCAGGGACAGGTACTACGAGCAGTACTTC.

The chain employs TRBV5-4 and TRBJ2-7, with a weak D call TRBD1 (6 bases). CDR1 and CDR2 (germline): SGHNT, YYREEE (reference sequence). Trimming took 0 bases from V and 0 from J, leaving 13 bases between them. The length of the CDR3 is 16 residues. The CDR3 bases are TGTGCCAGCAGCTTGGGGGGACACCCGAGCTCCTACGAGCAGTACTTC. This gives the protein CASSLGGHPSSYEQYF.

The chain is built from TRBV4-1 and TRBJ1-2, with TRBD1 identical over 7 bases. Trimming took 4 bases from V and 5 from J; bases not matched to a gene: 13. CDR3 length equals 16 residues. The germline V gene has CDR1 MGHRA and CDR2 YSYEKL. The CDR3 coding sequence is TGCGCCAGCAGCCCATACTCCGGGACAGAACTTTATGGCTACACCTTC. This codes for CASSPYSGTELYGYTF.

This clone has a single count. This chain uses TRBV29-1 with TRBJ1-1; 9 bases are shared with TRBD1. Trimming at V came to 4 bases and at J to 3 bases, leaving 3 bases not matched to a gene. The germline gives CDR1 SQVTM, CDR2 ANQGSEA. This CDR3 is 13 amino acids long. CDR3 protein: CSVGQGGDTEAFF. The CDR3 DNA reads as TGCAGCGTTGGACAGGGGGGAGACACTGAAGCTTTCTTT.

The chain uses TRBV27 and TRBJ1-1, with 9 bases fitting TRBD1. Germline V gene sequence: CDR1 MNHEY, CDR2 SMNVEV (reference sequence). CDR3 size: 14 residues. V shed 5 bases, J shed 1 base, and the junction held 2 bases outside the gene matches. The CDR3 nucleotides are TGTGCCAGCAGTGCGACAGGGGGGAACACTGAAGCTTTCTTT. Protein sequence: CASSATGGNTEAFF.

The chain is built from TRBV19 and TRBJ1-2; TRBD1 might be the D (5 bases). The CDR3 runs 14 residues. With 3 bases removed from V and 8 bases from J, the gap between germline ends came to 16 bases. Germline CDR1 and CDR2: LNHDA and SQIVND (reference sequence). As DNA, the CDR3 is TGTGCCAGTAGTATCAAGGGCCAGGGTGGGGGCTACACCTTC. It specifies CASSIKGQGGGYTF.

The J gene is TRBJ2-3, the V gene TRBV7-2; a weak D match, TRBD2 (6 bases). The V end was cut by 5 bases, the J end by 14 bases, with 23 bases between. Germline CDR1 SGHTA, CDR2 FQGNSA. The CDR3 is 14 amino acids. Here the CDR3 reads CASSPTSGRGVMYF. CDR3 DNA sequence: TGTGCCAGCAGCCCCACTTCGGGGCGGGGAGTAATGTATTTT.

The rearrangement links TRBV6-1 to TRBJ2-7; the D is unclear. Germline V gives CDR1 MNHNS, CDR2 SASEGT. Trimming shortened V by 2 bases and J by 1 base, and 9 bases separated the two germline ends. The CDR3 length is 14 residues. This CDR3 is CASSEPVRSYEQYF. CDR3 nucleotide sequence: TGTGCCAGCAGTGAACCTGTCAGGTCCTACGAGCAGTACTTC.

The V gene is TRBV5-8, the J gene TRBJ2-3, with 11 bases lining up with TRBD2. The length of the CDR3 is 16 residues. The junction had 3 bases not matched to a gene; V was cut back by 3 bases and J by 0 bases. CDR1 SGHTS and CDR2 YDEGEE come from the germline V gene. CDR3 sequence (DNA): TGTGCCAGCAGCTCGTGGACTAGCGGGAGCACAGATACGCAGTATTTT. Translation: CASSSWTSGSTDTQYF.